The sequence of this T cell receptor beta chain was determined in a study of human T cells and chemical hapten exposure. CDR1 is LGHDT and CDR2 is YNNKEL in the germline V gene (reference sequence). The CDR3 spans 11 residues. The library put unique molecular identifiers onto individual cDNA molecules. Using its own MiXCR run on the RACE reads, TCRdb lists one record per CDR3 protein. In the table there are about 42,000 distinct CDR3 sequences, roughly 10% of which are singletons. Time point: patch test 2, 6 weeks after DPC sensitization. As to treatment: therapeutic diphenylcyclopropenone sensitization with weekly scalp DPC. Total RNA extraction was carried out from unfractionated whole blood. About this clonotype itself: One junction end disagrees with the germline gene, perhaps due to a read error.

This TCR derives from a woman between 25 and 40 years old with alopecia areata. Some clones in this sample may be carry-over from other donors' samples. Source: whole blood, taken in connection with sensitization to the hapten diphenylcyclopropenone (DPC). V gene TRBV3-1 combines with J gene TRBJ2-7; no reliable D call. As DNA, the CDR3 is TGTACCAGCAGCCATAGGCGGGAGCAGTACTTC. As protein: CTSSHRREQYF.